This T cell receptor (beta chain) was observed in a study of Ad26.COV2.S vaccination and SARS-CoV-2 variants (dated by TCRdb to 2020 to 2023). The study in broad terms: Donors in the vaccine arm were drawn from COV1001, a phase I-IIa trial of Ad26.COV2.S in healthy adults that was multicentre, randomized, double-blind and placebo-controlled. Ad26.COV2.S was administered intramuscularly at 5 x 10^10 or 1 x 10^11 viral particles, either as a single shot or as two shots given 56 days apart. TCRbeta repertoire sequencing served as the tool for gauging how specific and how broad the SARS-CoV-2-reactive T cell receptors were following Ad26.COV2.S vaccination. A total of around 32 samples were included in the TCR-sequenced set, comprising approximately 20 Ad26.COV2.S vaccine recipients, 5 placebo recipients and 8 SARS-CoV-2 convalescent individuals. Trial participants were randomized into five groups of five, in which low-dose or high-dose Ad26.COV2.S was given once or twice, or placebo was given on both occasions. Blinding of investigators to trial group allocation was maintained during experiments and outcome assessment. Results and caveats for the whole study, not just this receptor: According to the authors, total T cell responses may have been underestimated by the TCR breadth and depth analyses. The study was not powered to compare responses between vaccine doses or regimens. Vaccine and placebo recipients had comparable non-spike TCR breadth, which fits with the vaccine containing only spike. Spike-specific TCR breadth was higher in Ad26.COV2.S recipients than in placebo recipients (P = 0.0014). After vaccination, substantial breadth of spike-specific CD8+ and CD4+ T cell responses was reported.

For this clone: It lacks a known antigen. No base quality values were provided; no much bigger clone lies one nucleotide off.

The immunoSEQ Assay was used to sequence TCRbeta CDR3 regions. After extraction, genomic DNA underwent amplification by bias-controlled multiplex PCR, followed by high-throughput sequencing. The original methods were these. To quantify the absolute abundance of every unique TCRbeta CDR3 region, sequences were collapsed and filtered. T cell fraction was estimated by normalizing TCRbeta template counts to usable DNA, with usable DNA measured through amplification of reference genes found in all nucleated cells. Repertoire TCRs were annotated as SARS-CoV-2-specific by exact matching of V gene, CDR3 amino acid sequence and J gene to a known reactive TCR set. The reference SARS-CoV-2 TCR set was obtained from MIRA and was filtered for enrichment in COVID-19-positive ImmuneCODE repertoires, whereby public or cross-reactive TCRs were removed. Drawing on the MIRA antigens, annotated TCRs were analysed further at the level of specific ORF or position within ORF. Breadth was defined as annotated unique rearrangements over total unique productive rearrangements; depth was the summed frequency of those rearrangements. Group comparisons of TCR breadth used two-sided Wilcoxon rank-sum tests. Held by TCRdb, this immuneACCESS table contains in-frame sequences only and omits some clones. Under half of the omission traces to an unresolved V gene where checked; the cause of the rest is unknown. The DNA was the basis for D and trimming; V, J and clone size are from that table. The sample records more than 300,000 clones, about 88% of which are singletons. Jointly, the top ten make up around 5.8% of the sample.

The sample's treatment or condition label is to be understood as: around 19 received Ad26.COV2.S at low or high dose, single or two shots; several received placebo; per-sample allocation not given. For vaccine and placebo recipients, repertoires were sequenced using samples collected on day 63 after the first injection. Between 29 July and 7 August 2020, Cohort 1b enrolled 25 adults aged 18-55 years at one site in Boston, USA. Ad26.COV2.S was a replication-incompetent adenovirus type 26 vector that expressed a prefusion-stabilized SARS-CoV-2 spike protein derived from the original Wuhan strain. Between the V and J ends, shortened by 2 bases and 4 bases respectively, the junction contains 17 bases. Taken from cysteine to phenylalanine, the CDR3 has 16 residues. CDR3 DNA only is kept here, 48 bases in frame from base 1. The germline V gene specifies MDHEN as CDR1 and SYDVKM as CDR2.

This specimen was peripheral blood, taken in a trial of Ad26.COV2.S vaccine versus placebo. The chain joins TRBV28 to TRBJ1-1; the D gene lacks a confident call. The TCR sequence derives from a person aged 18 to 65 who received the Ad26.COV2.S COVID-19 vaccine or a placebo. The DNA sequence is TGTGCCAGCAGTTTACTTACGGGTCTTTGGGGCACTGAAGCTTTCTTT. Translated, this gives CASSLLTGLWGTEAFF.